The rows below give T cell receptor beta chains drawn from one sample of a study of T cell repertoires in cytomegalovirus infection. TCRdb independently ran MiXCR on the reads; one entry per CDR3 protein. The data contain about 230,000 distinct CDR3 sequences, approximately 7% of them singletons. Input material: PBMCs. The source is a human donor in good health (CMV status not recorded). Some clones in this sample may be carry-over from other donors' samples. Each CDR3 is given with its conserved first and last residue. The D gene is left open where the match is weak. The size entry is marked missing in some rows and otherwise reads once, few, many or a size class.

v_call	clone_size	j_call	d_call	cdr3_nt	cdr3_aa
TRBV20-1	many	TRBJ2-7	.	TGCAGTGCTAACCGGGGCTACGAGCAGTACTTC	CSANRGYEQYF
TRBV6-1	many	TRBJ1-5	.	TGTGCCGCCTTGTGGGGGGGCAATAATCAGCCCCAGCATTTT	CAALWGGNNQPQHF
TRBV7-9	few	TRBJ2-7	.	TGTGCCAGCAGCTCACACGGAGTGAGTGTCGAGCAGTACTTC	CASSSHGVSVEQYF
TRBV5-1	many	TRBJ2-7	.	TGCGCCAGCAGAGTTGGGGGTCTCACCCAATCCTACGAGCAGTACTTC	CASRVGGLTQSYEQYF
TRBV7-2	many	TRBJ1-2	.	TGTGCCAGCAGCTTAGGGCCTTTGACGGCGACACACTATGGCTACACCTTC	CASSLGPLTATHYGYTF
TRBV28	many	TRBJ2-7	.	TGTGCCAGCAGTTCAATTTATCAGGGCCTCCATTACGAGCAGTACTTC	CASSSIYQGLHYEQYF
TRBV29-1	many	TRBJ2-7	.	TGCAGCGTATCCGTTTGGGACGGACCCTACGAGCAGTACTTC	CSVSVWDGPYEQYF
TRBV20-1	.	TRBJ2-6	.	TGCAGTGCTAGAGATCAAGGGACCCGATCTGGGGCCAACGTCCTGACTTTC	CSARDQGTRSGANVLTF
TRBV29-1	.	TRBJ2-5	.	TGCAGCGTTCAGTTGTCACAAGAGACCCAGTACTTC	CSVQLSQETQYF
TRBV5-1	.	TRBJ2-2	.	TGCGCCAGCAGGGTGGACAGTTTCGCGAACACCGGGGAGCTGTTTTTT	CASRVDSFANTGELFF
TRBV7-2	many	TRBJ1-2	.	TGTGCCAGCAGCTTGATGAGGGGGGGAGGCTACACCTTC	CASSLMRGGGYTF
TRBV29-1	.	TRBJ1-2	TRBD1	TGCAGCGTTGAAAGCCCCGGGACAGGGGCGTATGGCTACACCTTC	CSVESPGTGAYGYTF
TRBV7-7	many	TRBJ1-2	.	TGTGCTAGCAGTCCAGGGCAGGGAGGAGACTATGGCTACACCTTC	CASSPGQGGDYGYTF
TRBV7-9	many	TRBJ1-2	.	TGTGCCAGCAGCTTAGGCTGGGATGGCTACACCTTC	CASSLGWDGYTF
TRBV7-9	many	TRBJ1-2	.	TGTGCCAGCAGCCCGCGACAGACCAATGGCTACACCTTC	CASSPRQTNGYTF
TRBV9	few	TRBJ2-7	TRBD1	TGTGCCAGCAGCGTCGGGACAGGGGAACGGAGCTACGAGCAGTACTTC	CASSVGTGERSYEQYF
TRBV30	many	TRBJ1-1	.	TGTGCCTGGAGTGAGGCAACTGAAGCTTTCTTT	CAWSEATEAFF
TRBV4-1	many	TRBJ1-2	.	TGCGCCAGCAGCCAAGAGGCTACAGGGAGCTATGGCTACACCTTC	CASSQEATGSYGYTF
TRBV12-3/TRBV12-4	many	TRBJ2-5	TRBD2	TGTGCCAGCAGCAGCGGTGGGAGGGGACAGACCCAGTACTTC	CASSSGGRGQTQYF
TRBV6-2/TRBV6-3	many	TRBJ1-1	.	TGTGCCAGCAGCAGACCTACTAGGAACACTGAAGCTTTCTTT	CASSRPTRNTEAFF
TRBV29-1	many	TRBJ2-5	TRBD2	TGCAGCGTTGTGCTTTCCGGGCGGGGGGACTTGGGAGAGACCCAGTACTTC	CSVVLSGRGDLGETQYF
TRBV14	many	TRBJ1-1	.	TGTGCCAGCAGCCACCTCCTTGAAGGGACTGAAGCTTTCTTT	CASSHLLEGTEAFF
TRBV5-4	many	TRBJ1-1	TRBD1	TGTGCCAGCAGCTTCGGACAGGGGGCTTCGGCTGAAGCTTTCTTT	CASSFGQGASAEAFF
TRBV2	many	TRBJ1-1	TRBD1	TGTGCCAGCAGTGAAGCGCTTCAGGGGGGCACTGAAGCTTTCTTT	CASSEALQGGTEAFF
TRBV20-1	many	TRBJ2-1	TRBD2	TGCAGTGCTCTAGCGGGGGGCTCCTACAATGAGCAGTTCTTC	CSALAGGSYNEQFF
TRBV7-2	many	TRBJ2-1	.	TGTGCCAGCAGCTTAACAGGACAGAGAAACAATGAGCAGTTCTTC	CASSLTGQRNNEQFF
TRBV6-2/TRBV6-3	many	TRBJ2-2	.	TGTGCCAGCAGCTCGGACTCTGGACTCCCGAACACCGGGGAGCTGTTTTTT	CASSSDSGLPNTGELFF
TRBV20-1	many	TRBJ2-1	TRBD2	TGCAGTGCCAGAGGGCTAGCGGGGGGCCAGGGGGAGCAGTTCTTC	CSARGLAGGQGEQFF
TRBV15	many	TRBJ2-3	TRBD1	TGTGCCACCAGCATGGACAGGCCGGATACGCAGTATTTT	CATSMDRPDTQYF
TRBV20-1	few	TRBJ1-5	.	TGCAGTGCTAGAGTAGAAGGCTCCAATCAGCCCCAGCATTTT	CSARVEGSNQPQHF
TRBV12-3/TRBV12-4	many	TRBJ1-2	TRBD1	TGTGCCAGCAGTTTACATTACGACAGGGACGGAGCGACCTTC	CASSLHYDRDGATF
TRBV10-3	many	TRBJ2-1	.	TGTGCCATCAGTGAGCCACAGGGATCCTACAATGAGCAGTTCTTC	CAISEPQGSYNEQFF
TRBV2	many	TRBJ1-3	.	TGTGCCAGCAGTGCCCGTACAGTGCCCTCTGGAAACACCATATATTTT	CASSARTVPSGNTIYF
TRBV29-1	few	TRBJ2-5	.	TGCAGCGTTGAATATTGGGACAATCAAGAGACCCAGTACTTC	CSVEYWDNQETQYF
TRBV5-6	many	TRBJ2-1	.	TGTGCCAGCAGCTTGGCCCACGGGGGCTTACGTGAGCAGTTCTTC	CASSLAHGGLREQFF
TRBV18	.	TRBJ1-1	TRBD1	TGTGCCAGCTCACCTTCCCGCGGGACAGGGGGTTTGAACACTGAAGCTTTCTTT	CASSPSRGTGGLNTEAFF
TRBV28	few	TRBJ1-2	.	TGTGCCAGCAGTTTAGGAGGGGTCCGAGGCTACACCTTC	CASSLGGVRGYTF
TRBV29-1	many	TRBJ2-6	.	TGCAGCGTTGAAAGGGGGTCTGGGGCCAACGTCCTGACTTTC	CSVERGSGANVLTF
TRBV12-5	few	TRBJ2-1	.	TGTGCTAGTTCCCTGGCTGAGCAGTTCTTC	CASSLAEQFF
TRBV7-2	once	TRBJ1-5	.	TGTGCCAGCAGCTACAGTACCGAAAATCAGCCCCAGCATTTT	CASSYSTENQPQHF
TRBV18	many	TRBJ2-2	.	TGTGCCAGCTCACCACTTGAGAACACCGGGGAGCTGTTTTTT	CASSPLENTGELFF
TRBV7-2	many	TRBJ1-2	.	TGTGCCAGCAGCAGACGGGGGGCAGCCGGGGTAGCTAACTATGGCTACACCTTC	CASSRRGAAGVANYGYTF
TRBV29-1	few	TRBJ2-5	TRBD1	TGCAGCGTTGTGGGGACAGGGGATGAGACCCAGTACTTC	CSVVGTGDETQYF
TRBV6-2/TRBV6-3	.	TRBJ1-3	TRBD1	TGTGCCGGCGGACAGGGGGCTAACACCATATATTTT	CAGGQGANTIYF
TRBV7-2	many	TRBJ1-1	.	TGTGCCAGCAGCTTTACAGGAGGTACTGAAGCTTTCTTT	CASSFTGGTEAFF
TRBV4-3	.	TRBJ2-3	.	TGCGCCAGCAGCCTTGGCTCTTTGGATCCGCAGTATTTT	CASSLGSLDPQYF
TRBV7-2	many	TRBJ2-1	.	TGTGCCAGCAGCTTTGGATCCGGATACAATGAGCAGTTCTTC	CASSFGSGYNEQFF
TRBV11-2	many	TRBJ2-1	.	TGTGCCAGCAGTCAGGGGAACTACAATGAGCAGTTCTTC	CASSQGNYNEQFF
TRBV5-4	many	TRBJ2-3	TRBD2	TGTGCCAGCAGCAAGCGGGGGGCACTAGATACGCAGTATTTT	CASSKRGALDTQYF
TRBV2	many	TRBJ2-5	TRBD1	TGTGCCAGCAATAGGGGGCCCCAAGAGACCCAGTACTTC	CASNRGPQETQYF
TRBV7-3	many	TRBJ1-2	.	TGTGCCAGCAGCTTAGACAGCGAAAGCTATGGCTACACCTTC	CASSLDSESYGYTF
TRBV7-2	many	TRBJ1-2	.	TGTGCCAGCGGCGGTGATAGGCAGGGATTCTACTATGGCTACACCTTC	CASGGDRQGFYYGYTF
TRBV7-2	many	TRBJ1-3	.	TGTGCCAGCAGCTTAGCGACCGCGGCCGGAAACACCATATATTTT	CASSLATAAGNTIYF
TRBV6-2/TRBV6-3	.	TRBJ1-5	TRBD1	TGTGCCAGCAGTTACTCGACAGGGGGTTATCAGCCCCAGCATTTT	CASSYSTGGYQPQHF
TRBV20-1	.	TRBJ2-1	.	TGCAGTGCTATGGGGAGGAGCAATGAGCAGATCTTC	CSAMGRSNEQIF